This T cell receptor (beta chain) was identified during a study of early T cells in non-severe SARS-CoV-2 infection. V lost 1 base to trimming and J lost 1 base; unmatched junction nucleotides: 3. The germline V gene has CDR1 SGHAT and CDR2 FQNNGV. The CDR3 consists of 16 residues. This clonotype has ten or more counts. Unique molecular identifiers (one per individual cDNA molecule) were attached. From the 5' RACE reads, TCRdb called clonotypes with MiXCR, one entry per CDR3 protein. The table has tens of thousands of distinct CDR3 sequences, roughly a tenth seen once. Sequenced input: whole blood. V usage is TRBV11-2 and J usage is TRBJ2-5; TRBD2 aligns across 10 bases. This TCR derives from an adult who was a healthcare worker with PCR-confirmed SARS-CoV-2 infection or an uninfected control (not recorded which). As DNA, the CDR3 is TGTGCCAGCAGCTTAGGGATAGCGGGGGGCCAAGAGACCCAGTACTTC. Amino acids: CASSLGIAGGQETQYF.